This passage covers 32 T cell receptor beta chains from one sample sequenced in a study of control samples from healthy donors and cancer patients (dated by TCRdb to 2019 to 2021). The library was prepared using the immunoSEQ multiplex PCR assay. Entries here come from immuneACCESS through TCRdb and include only in-frame sequences with V and J called. Some clones fail to appear in such tables; in the studies checked, an unresolved V gene covers under half of the shortfall, and the cause of the remainder is unknown. The sample table shows tens of thousands of clones, and about 88% are seen once. 4.5% to 6% of the sample is taken by the ten largest. The specimen sequenced was blood. The receptors stem from a woman aged 45-59 years in good health.

This sequence joins TRBV6-5 and TRBJ1-2, with D perhaps TRBD1 (6 bases). This CDR3 region has 15 residues. V was pared by 6 bases and J by 6 bases, with 20 bases between. From germline, CDR1 is MNHEY and CDR2 SVGAGI. The CDR3 nucleotides are TGTGCCAGCAGCCGCCCGAGGGGGGGGCAGGATGGCTACACCTTC. Its protein is CASSRPRGGQDGYTF.

The chain couples TRBV6-5 to TRBJ1-1; tentatively, D is TRBD1 (6 bases). This CDR3 is 13 amino acids long. V was pared by 8 bases and J by 4 bases, with 14 bases between. Looked up from germline, CDR1 is MNHEY and CDR2 is SVGAGI. This CDR3 reads CASGRGGTTEAFF. The CDR3 DNA sequence: TGTGCCAGCGGACGGGGGGGCACCACTGAAGCTTTCTTT.

As DNA, the CDR3 is TGTGCCAGTAGTATAGCGGGGAGAACGAATGAGCAGTTCTTC. This encodes CASSIAGRTNEQFF. The rearrangement joins TRBV19 to TRBJ2-1; TRBD2 might be the D (5 bases). The CDR3 sequence is 14 residues long. Germline CDR1 reads LNHDA; CDR2 reads SQIVND (reference sequence). The V end lost 1 base, the J end lost 7 bases, and 11 bases lay between the germline ends.

The chain couples TRBV4-2 to TRBJ2-5; TRBD2 is a possible D gene (5 bases). Trimming took 3 bases from V and 1 from J, leaving 12 bases between them. This CDR3 contains 15 residues. CDR1 and CDR2 from the germline V gene are LGHNA and YNFKEQ. Here the CDR3 reads CASSHADGVQETQYF. Here the CDR3 DNA reads TGTGCCAGCAGCCACGCAGACGGGGTCCAAGAGACCCAGTACTTC.

The V gene is TRBV6-5, the J gene TRBJ1-5, with D unresolved. Germline CDR1 MNHEY, CDR2 SVGAGI. V shed 4 bases and J shed 0 bases, with 10 bases lying between them. This CDR3 has 15 residues. The CDR3 sequence: CASSFIHGSNQPQHF. CDR3 nucleotides: TGTGCCAGCAGTTTTATCCACGGTAGCAATCAGCCCCAGCATTTT.

This clone was seen once. The chain uses TRBV10-3 and TRBJ1-1; D remains unclear. Germline V gene lookup returns CDR1 ENHRY and CDR2 SYGVKD. There are 14 residues in the CDR3. With 2 bases removed from V and 4 bases from J, the gap between germline ends came to 11 bases. The CDR3 coding sequence is TGTGCCATCAGTGAGGTTTCGGTTGGCACTGAAGCTTTCTTT. Amino acids: CAISEVSVGTEAFF.

This sequence joins TRBV2 and TRBJ2-3; TRBD2 agrees at 11 bases. With 2 bases clipped from V and 2 bases from J, the junction kept 6 bases outside the gene matches. This CDR3 has 17 amino acids. The germline V gene encodes CDR1 SNHLY and CDR2 FYNNEI. This chain's CDR3 is CASSESLAGGNTDTQYF. Written as DNA, the CDR3 is TGTGCCAGCAGTGAAAGTCTAGCGGGGGGCAACACAGATACGCAGTATTTT.

A single count supports this clone. The chain employs TRBV30 and TRBJ2-2; the D call may be TRBD1 or TRBD2 (5 bases each). The germline V gene has CDR1 GTSNPN and CDR2 SVGIG (reference sequence). This CDR3 is built from 14 residues. The V gene lost 2 bases and the J gene lost 4 bases, with 11 bases spanning the gap. The CDR3 nucleotides are TGTGCCTGGAGTCGGGACGGAGTCACCGGGGAGCTGTTTTTT. The encoded protein is CAWSRDGVTGELFF.

The rearrangement joins TRBV5-1 to TRBJ1-1; no clear D. Trimming pared 0 bases from V and 2 bases from J, leaving 8 bases between. This CDR3 is 14 amino acids long. The germline V gene has CDR1 SGHRS and CDR2 YFSETQ. CDR3 coding DNA: TGCGCCAGCAGCTTGGACAGAAATAACACTGAAGCTTTCTTT. Translation gives CASSLDRNNTEAFF. Based on the CDR3 plus reference TRBV5-1 and TRBJ1-1, the full variable domain is KAGVTQTPRYLIKTRGQQVTLSCSPISGHRSVSWYQQTPGQGLQFLFEYFSETQRNKGNFPGRFSGRQFSNSRSEMNVSTLELGDSALYLCASSLDRNNTEAFFGQGTRLTVV.

J is TRBJ1-4 and V is TRBV7-9, with D perhaps matching TRBD1 (5 bases). V lost 6 bases, J lost 6 bases, and 11 bases lay in between. The CDR3 runs 13 residues. From germline, CDR1 is SEHNR and CDR2 FQNEAQ (reference sequence). The CDR3 protein is CASRPLGDEKLFF. The CDR3 coding sequence is TGTGCCAGCAGGCCCTTGGGGGATGAAAAACTGTTTTTT.

This chain uses TRBV29-1 with TRBJ1-4; TRBD1 agrees at 7 bases. The V gene's germline CDR1 is SQVTM and CDR2 ANQGSEA. J lost 6 bases, V lost 4 bases, and 8 bases had no gene match. CDR3 size: 14 residues. CDR3 sequence reads: CSVALRGLDEKLFF. CDR3 nucleotides: TGCAGCGTTGCCCTAAGGGGGCTTGATGAAAAACTGTTTTTT.

This sequence joins TRBV7-8 and TRBJ1-6, with TRBD1 identical over 7 bases. V was clipped by 3 bases and J by 9 bases; unmatched bases: 8. This CDR3 is built from 15 residues. The germline CDR1 and CDR2 sequences are SGHVS and FQNEAQ. CDR3 sequence (DNA): TGTGCCAGCAGCTTCCAGACAGGGAATTCTTCACCCCTCCACTTT. Translated: CASSFQTGNSSPLHF.

The rearrangement links TRBV27 to TRBJ1-1; D gene unclear. The germline gives CDR1 MNHEY, CDR2 SMNVEV (reference sequence). The CDR3 is made up of 13 amino acids. The ends were cut back, 3 bases at V and 1 base at J, with 6 bases in the middle. The CDR3 reads CASSFMGNTEAFF. Written as DNA, the CDR3 is TGTGCCAGCAGTTTTATGGGGAACACTGAAGCTTTCTTT.

The chain combines TRBV7-8 with TRBJ2-3; 9 bases line up with TRBD1. CDR1 and CDR2 from the germline V gene are SGHVS and FQNEAQ. The V gene end was trimmed by 2 bases and the J gene end by 4 bases; junction bases not matched to a gene: 13. The CDR3 is 18 amino acids. CDR3 DNA: TGTGCCAGCAGCTTAAGGGGGCGGGGACAGGGTAACCCAGATACGCAGTATTTT. This encodes CASSLRGRGQGNPDTQYF. Looking up the rest from reference TRBV7-8 and TRBJ2-3 gives the full variable domain: GAGVSQSPRYKVAKRGQDVALRCDPISGHVSLFWYQQALGQGPEFLTYFQNEAQLDKSGLPSDRFFAERPEGSVSTLKIQRTQQEDSAVYLCASSLRGRGQGNPDTQYFGPGTRLTVL.

The CDR3 nucleotides are TGTGCCAGCAGACGGGAGGGAAACACCATATATTTT. This gives the protein CASRREGNTIYF. This chain links TRBV12-3 or TRBV12-4 with TRBJ1-3; D is uncertain. The CDR3 sequence is 12 residues long. Trimming took 6 bases from V and 4 from J, leaving 7 bases between them.

The chain is built from TRBV7-9 and TRBJ2-2; 7 bases are a match to TRBD1. The CDR3 contains 14 residues. V shed 3 bases and J 11 bases; nucleotides not matched to a gene: 9. The germline gives CDR1 SEHNR, CDR2 FQNEAQ (reference sequence). CDR3 protein: CASSFLGGIGELFF. The CDR3 DNA is TGTGCCAGCAGCTTTTTAGGGGGCATCGGAGAGCTGTTTTTT.

The J gene is TRBJ1-5, the V gene TRBV21-1; TRBD1, the table's D call, was not compared with the DNA. TRBV21-1 is marked as a pseudogene. The CDR3 is made up of 14 amino acids. In DNA, the CDR3 is TGTGCCAGCAGCGCCACAGGGGTGGATCAGCCCCAGCATTTT. Residues: CASSATGVDQPQHF.

This clone showed up just a few times. The genes are TRBV10-2 and TRBJ1-2, with no clear D. This CDR3 contains 13 residues. V was cut by 0 bases and J by 8 bases, with 10 bases left in between. Germline CDR1 reads WSHSY; CDR2 reads SAAADI. CDR3 sequence reads: CASSESIIAGYTF. The CDR3, as DNA: TGCGCCAGCAGTGAGTCTATCATTGCGGGCTACACCTTC.

This chain joins TRBV5-1 and TRBJ1-5, with TRBD1 matching over 9 bases. The junction had 11 bases not matched to a gene; V was cut back by 4 bases and J by 6 bases. The CDR3 runs to 16 residues. Germline CDR1 reads SGHRS; CDR2 reads YFSETQ. This chain's CDR3 is CASSETGQGGGQPQHF. For the CDR3, the DNA is TGCGCCAGCAGCGAAACGGGACAGGGAGGGGGTCAGCCCCAGCATTTT.

Comment on this clone: Compared with germline, one end of the junction differs, possibly owing to a read error. V is TRBV3-1 (or the pseudogene TRBV3-2) and J is TRBJ2-1, with 7 bases lining up with TRBD2. The CDR3 length is 12 residues. Germline loops: CDR1 LGHDT, CDR2 YNNKEL (reference sequence). The CDR3 reads CASSQGDYGCVF. The CDR3 DNA reads TGTGCCAGCAGCCAAGGGGACTACGGTTGCGTCTTC.

The chain carries TRBV11-2 and TRBJ1-1; TRBD1 matches 7 bases. The ends lost 2 bases at V and 4 bases at J; junction bases unmatched: 4. The CDR3 contains 14 residues. CDR1 is SGHAT and CDR2 is FQNNGV in the germline V gene. The CDR3 loop is CASSLWTGVTEAFF. In nucleotides, the CDR3 is TGTGCCAGCAGCTTATGGACAGGCGTCACTGAAGCTTTCTTT.

The J gene is TRBJ2-3, the V gene TRBV4-2, with D unresolved. The CDR3 loop spans 14 amino acids. Trimming pared 0 bases from V and 10 bases from J, leaving 14 bases between. Germline-derived CDR1 and CDR2 are LGHNA and YNFKEQ. CDR3 loop: CASSQEVLKEAQYF. The DNA for the CDR3 is TGTGCCAGCAGCCAAGAGGTCCTTAAAGAGGCGCAGTATTTT.

This rearrangement joins TRBV2 to TRBJ1-5; unclear D gene. Germline lookup yields CDR1 SNHLY and CDR2 FYNNEI. Deletions cut 7 bases from V and 6 bases from J, with 13 bases between. CDR3 length equals 13 residues. This chain's CDR3 is CASKRDLVQPQHF. The DNA for the CDR3 is TGTGCCAGCAAAAGGGATCTCGTTCAGCCCCAGCATTTT.

This chain uses TRBV9 with TRBJ2-7; D unclear. V was clipped by 0 bases and J by 4 bases, with 14 bases between them. The CDR3 runs 15 residues. Germline-derived CDR1 and CDR2 are SGDLS and YYNGEE. CDR3 protein: CASSVAPLEQYEQYF. The CDR3 nucleotides are TGTGCCAGCAGCGTAGCCCCATTAGAGCAATACGAGCAGTACTTC. Full variable domain (remainder filled in from reference TRBV9 and TRBJ2-7): DSGVTQTPKHLITATGQRVTLRCSPRSGDLSVYWYQQSLDQGLQFLIQYYNGEERAKGNILERFSAQQFPDLHSELNLSSLELGDSALYFCASSVAPLEQYEQYFGPGTRLTVT.

The chain employs TRBV5-1 and TRBJ2-3, with 7 bases matching TRBD2. CDR1 SGHRS and CDR2 YFSETQ come from the germline V gene. After removal of 8 bases from V and 0 bases from J, the junction contained 6 bases not matched to a gene. This CDR3 has 14 amino acids. DNA of the CDR3: TGCGCCAGTGCTTTGGGACTAAGCACAGATACGCAGTATTTT. Protein product: CASALGLSTDTQYF. Drawing the rest from reference TRBV5-1 and TRBJ2-3, the complete variable domain is KAGVTQTPRYLIKTRGQQVTLSCSPISGHRSVSWYQQTPGQGLQFLFEYFSETQRNKGNFPGRFSGRQFSNSRSEMNVSTLELGDSALYLCASALGLSTDTQYFGPGTRLTVL.

This clone was picked up a small number of times. V usage is TRBV9 and J usage is TRBJ1-1; D is perhaps TRBD1 (6 bases). V lost 4 bases, J lost 5 bases, and 15 bases lay in between. The CDR3 is 14 residues long. Germline assignment: CDR1 SGDLS and CDR2 YYNGEE. The DNA for the CDR3 is TGTGCCAGCAGCCCGCGGACAGTGGGAACTGAAGCTTTCTTT. Encoded protein: CASSPRTVGTEAFF.

The rearrangement joins TRBV4-2 to TRBJ2-3, with D tentatively TRBD2 (6 bases). This CDR3 has 13 amino acids. With 5 bases removed from V and 6 bases from J, the gap between germline ends came to 12 bases. Germline CDR1 reads LGHNA; CDR2 reads YNFKEQ. Written as DNA, the CDR3 is TGTGCCAGCAGCAACGGGAGAAAGGATACGCAGTATTTT. It translates to CASSNGRKDTQYF.

This clone has just one count. The chain combines TRBV7-7 with TRBJ2-3; perhaps TRBD2 as D (6 bases). Germline V CDR1 and CDR2: SSHAT, FNYEAQ (reference sequence). Trimming took off 2 bases at V and 2 bases at J, with 11 bases between the two ends. CDR3 length: 15 amino acids. DNA for the CDR3: TGTGCCAGCAGCTTAAGCGGACTAATCACAGATACGCAGTATTTT. Translated, it gives CASSLSGLITDTQYF.

The chain has TRBV7-8 and TRBJ1-2; D is possibly TRBD1 (5 bases). CDR1 and CDR2 from the germline V gene are SGHVS and FQNEAQ. V shed 6 bases and J shed 8 bases, with 22 bases lying between them. There are 15 residues in the CDR3. The chain's CDR3 is CASSTPRGTSSGYTF. As DNA, the CDR3 is TGTGCCAGCAGTACACCCCGGGGGACTTCCAGCGGCTACACCTTC. Together with reference TRBV7-8 and TRBJ1-2, the CDR3 gives the full variable domain: GAGVSQSPRYKVAKRGQDVALRCDPISGHVSLFWYQQALGQGPEFLTYFQNEAQLDKSGLPSDRFFAERPEGSVSTLKIQRTQQEDSAVYLCASSTPRGTSSGYTFGSGTRLTVV.

The J gene is TRBJ2-7, the V gene TRBV7-8, with 11 bases identical to TRBD1. CDR1 and CDR2 from the germline V gene are SGHVS and FQNEAQ. The CDR3 covers 13 residues. Losses at the gene ends were 5 bases for V and 7 bases for J; bases not matched to a gene: 4. The CDR3 region is CASSRGTGGEQYF. As DNA, the CDR3 is TGTGCCAGCAGCAGAGGGACAGGGGGGGAGCAGTACTTC.

The gene calls are TRBV2 and TRBJ2-3; tentative D call: TRBD2 (6 bases). In germline, CDR1 is SNHLY, CDR2 FYNNEI. The CDR3 spans 18 residues. V shed 1 base and J shed 1 base, with 18 bases lying between them. This CDR3 is CASSEGWDSLAGTDTQYF. CDR3 DNA: TGTGCCAGCAGTGAAGGCTGGGACTCATTAGCAGGCACAGATACGCAGTATTTT.

The chain is built from TRBV30 and TRBJ2-3; the match to TRBD1 covers 7 bases. CDR1 is GTSNPN and CDR2 is SVGIG in the germline V gene (reference sequence). The CDR3 spans 14 residues. V dropped 3 bases and J dropped 5; count of bases not matched to a gene: 8. The CDR3: CAWSPRGSGDTQYF. In nucleotides, the CDR3 is TGTGCCTGGAGCCCCAGGGGGTCGGGAGATACGCAGTATTTT.